This T cell receptor beta chain was retrieved from a study of blood T cell repertoires in COVID-19. On the study more broadly: The United States, Italy and Spain supplied acute and convalescent COVID-19 samples. Sample material is recorded as cDNA or gDNA derived from T cells, B-cell-depleted T cells, or PBMCs.

Original processing notes: Scientists estimated how many nucleated cells there were by amplifying reference gene primers. Method: immunoSEQ multiplex PCR; TCRdb's copy keeps in-frame clones and lacks some. V, J and clone size were drawn from that table, and D and trimming were deduced from the DNA. The table has 67,000 or so clones, about four fifths seen once. The J segment lost 3 bases and the V segment lost 4 bases, leaving 6 bases of the junction unmatched. Germline CDR1 reads LGHDT; CDR2 reads YNNKEL (reference sequence). This CDR3 is built from 15 residues. The chain employs TRBV3-1 (or the pseudogene TRBV3-2) and TRBJ1-1; 9 positions match TRBD1. Material for sequencing was peripheral blood. The receptor was derived from a man aged 65-85 years with acute or convalescent COVID-19. CDR3 coding DNA: TGTGCCAGCAGCCCCCGACAGGGGGTGGACACTGAAGCTTTCTTT. It encodes CASSPRQGVDTEAFF.